This T cell receptor (beta chain) was profiled in a study of yellow fever vaccine responses in identical twins. General study results and limits: Twins' vaccine T cell responses reportedly seemed partly convergent and partly personalized.

Concerning this clonotype itself: What it binds is unknown.

MiXCR was run by TCRdb on the RT-PCR reads, yielding one entry per CDR3 protein. Of thousands of distinct CDR3 sequences listed, 86% are singletons. The CDR3 is 16 amino acids. Germline CDR1 reads LGHNA; CDR2 reads YNFKEQ. J was trimmed by 3 bases and V by 3 bases; bases with no gene match: 6. Here the sequenced sample was T cells from blood (PBMCs), unsorted or a sorted subset (not recorded which), taken before or after yellow fever vaccination (not recorded which). This sequence was found in a young woman who received the yellow fever vaccine. The rearrangement uses TRBV4-2 and TRBJ2-1; 9 bases fit TRBD1. The CDR3 DNA is TGTGCCAGCAGCCAGGAGGGACAGGGAAACTACAATGAGCAGTTCTTC. Amino acids: CASSQEGQGNYNEQFF.